One sample yielded the 6 T cell receptor beta chains listed below, sequenced in a study of CD8+ T cells in alopecia areata. The treatment: oral pan-JAK inhibitor, 5-10 mg twice daily. Reverse transcribed after extraction, RNA yielded cDNA as the sequencing template. Assay: immunoSEQ multiplex PCR; the TCRdb copy retains only in-frame clones and omits some. The sample includes over 250,000 clones, roughly 63% seen only once; the top ten take 0.9% to 0.95%. This sample comprised CD4+ T cells sorted from blood, obtained around week 52, from a patient treated with tofacitinib. The receptors were sampled from a human donor with alopecia areata.

The V gene is TRBV9, the J gene TRBJ2-7; TRBD2 agrees at 9 bases. This CDR3 region has 14 residues. Germline V lookup: CDR1 SGDLS, CDR2 YYNGEE. J lost 2 bases, V lost 3 bases, and 3 bases had no gene match. CDR3 nucleotide sequence: TGTGCCAGCAGCGAGCGGGGGGACACCTACGAGCAGTACTTC. Residues: CASSERGDTYEQYF.

This clone was observed a few times. V and J are TRBV29-1 and TRBJ2-7; TRBD1 matches at 10 bases. Germline assignment: CDR1 SQVTM and CDR2 ANQGSEA. The J segment lost 5 bases and the V segment lost 7 bases, leaving 5 bases of the junction unmatched. CDR3 length equals 12 residues. CDR3 coding DNA: TGCAGCGGCGTGACAGGGGGCAACGAGCAGTACTTC. Translation: CSGVTGGNEQYF.

The chain has TRBV13 and TRBJ2-3, with unresolved D. CDR3 length equals 13 residues. V was shortened by 8 bases and J by 3 bases, with 12 bases between the two germline ends. Looked up from germline, CDR1 is PRHDT and CDR2 is FYEKMQ (reference sequence). The CDR3 protein is CASRLGRTDTQYF. CDR3 nucleotides: TGTGCCAGCCGGTTGGGTAGGACAGATACGCAGTATTTT.

This chain links TRBV7-3 with TRBJ2-5, with D possibly matching TRBD2 (5 bases). Germline loops: CDR1 SGHTA, CDR2 FQGTGA. This CDR3 is built from 13 residues. V lost 5 bases and J lost 7, with 14 bases in between. The DNA for the CDR3 is TGTGCCAGCAGCCTCGGCGATGAGGGGACCCAGTACTTC. Translation gives CASSLGDEGTQYF.

This chain links TRBV30 with TRBJ2-2, with 9 bases lining up with TRBD1. J lost 0 bases, V lost 4 bases, and 3 bases had no gene match. Germline assignment: CDR1 GTSNPN and CDR2 SVGIG (reference sequence). The CDR3 runs 15 residues. The CDR3 DNA is TGTGCCTGGAACGGGGACAGGGCGAACACCGGGGAGCTGTTTTTT. Its protein is CAWNGDRANTGELFF. The complete variable domain, with remaining parts taken from reference TRBV30 and TRBJ2-2, reads SQTIHQWPATLVQPVGSPLSLECTVEGTSNPNLYWYRQAAGRGLQLLFYSVGIGQISSEVPQNLSASRPQDRQFILSSKKLLLSDSGFYLCAWNGDRANTGELFFGEGSRLTVL.

There are a few counts of this clone. The V gene is TRBV10-3, the J gene TRBJ1-5; weak D call: TRBD1 (5 bases). Trimming removed 10 bases at V and 1 base at J, with 17 bases between. The length of the CDR3 is 15 residues. Germline V CDR1 and CDR2: ENHRY, SYGVKD. CDR3 bases: TGTGCCACCCAATCGTCGACAGAAAGCAATCAGCCCCAGCATTTT. Protein: CATQSSTESNQPQHF.